What follows are 9 T cell receptor beta chains derived from one specimen sequenced in a study of identical twins. TCRdb reanalysed the 5' RACE reads using MiXCR and keeps one entry per CDR3 protein. The sample yields hundreds of thousands of distinct CDR3 sequences, roughly 20% seen once. The same data also contributed to another study, on T cells expressing NK-cell markers.

The specimen was PBMCs. These receptors originate from a woman aged 18-29 years in good health.

The sample holds a few counts of this clonotype. V and J are TRBV7-3 and TRBJ2-5; weak D call: TRBD1 (5 bases). V was cut by 4 bases and J by 2 bases, with 11 bases left in between. CDR1 and CDR2 from the germline V gene are SGHTA and FQGTGA. This CDR3 is 14 amino acids long. In DNA, the CDR3 is TGTGCCAGCAGCTCAGGGCTCGGTCAAGAGACCCAGTACTTC. It is translated as CASSSGLGQETQYF.

The V and J genes are TRBV10-3 and TRBJ2-1, with D maybe TRBD2 (5 bases). Germline V gene data show CDR1 as ENHRY and CDR2 as SYGVKD. The CDR3 extends over 14 amino acids. The V gene lost 0 bases and the J gene lost 14 bases, with 17 bases spanning the gap. The CDR3 sequence is CAISESVVRELEFF. CDR3 DNA sequence: TGTGCCATCAGTGAGTCGGTCGTAAGGGAGTTAGAGTTCTTC.

The V gene is TRBV20-1, the J gene TRBJ2-1; TRBD1 agrees at 7 bases. CDR1 and CDR2 (germline): DFQATT, SNEGSKA (reference sequence). Trimming at V came to 4 bases and at J to 12 bases, leaving 15 bases not matched to a gene. The CDR3 has 14 amino acids. CDR3 sequence reads: CSATTGTAPSPQFF. The CDR3 nucleotides are TGCAGTGCTACCACCGGGACAGCACCTTCGCCGCAGTTCTTC.

The chain uses TRBV2 and TRBJ2-5, with D tentatively TRBD1 or TRBD2 (5 bases each). Trimming shortened V by 6 bases and J by 5 bases, and 13 bases separated the two germline ends. The V gene's germline CDR1 is SNHLY and CDR2 FYNNEI. The CDR3 runs to 13 residues. Written as DNA, the CDR3 is TGTGCCAGCAGAGGGGACCGCGGGGAGACCCAGTACTTC. Protein: CASRGDRGETQYF. The variable domain in full, with the rest retrieved from reference TRBV2 and TRBJ2-5, is EPEVTQTPSHQVTQMGQEVILRCVPISNHLYFYWYRQILGQKVEFLVSFYNNEISEKSEIFDDQFSVERPDGSNFTLKIRSTKLEDSAMYFCASRGDRGETQYFGPGTRLLVL.

This chain uses TRBV6-2 or TRBV6-3 with TRBJ2-1; tentative D call: TRBD2 (5 bases). Germline lookup yields CDR1 MNHEY and CDR2 SVGEGT. The ends were cut back, 2 bases at V and 0 bases at J, with 14 bases in the middle. This CDR3 contains 17 residues. The CDR3 nucleotides are TGTGCCAGCAGTTACGAAGCGGAACTAAGCTCCTACAATGAGCAGTTCTTC. It specifies CASSYEAELSSYNEQFF.

The chain joins TRBV11-2 to TRBJ1-2; D remains unclear. In germline, CDR1 is SGHAT, CDR2 FQNNGV. Trimming removed 10 bases from V and 5 bases from J, with 23 bases in between. The CDR3 has 15 residues. CDR3 in amino acids: CATSNTADNGYGYTF. CDR3 DNA sequence: TGTGCCACCTCCAATACTGCCGACAATGGATATGGCTACACCTTC.

The V call is TRBV12-3 or TRBV12-4, the J call TRBJ1-1; TRBD1 matches at 8 bases. V dropped 6 bases and J dropped 0; count of bases not matched to a gene: 3. This CDR3 has 14 residues. This CDR3 reads CASRNRGMNTEAFF. CDR3 sequence (DNA): TGTGCCAGCAGGAACAGGGGGATGAACACTGAAGCTTTCTTT.

The chain links TRBV9 to TRBJ2-5; 9 bases agree with TRBD2. V lost 3 bases, J lost 0 bases, and 0 bases stayed unmatched. The CDR3 covers 14 residues. Germline V lookup: CDR1 SGDLS, CDR2 YYNGEE. The CDR3 bases are TGTGCCAGCAGCGGGACTAGCGACCAAGAGACCCAGTACTTC. Amino acids: CASSGTSDQETQYF. The whole variable domain, filled in from reference TRBV9 and TRBJ2-5, reads DSGVTQTPKHLITATGQRVTLRCSPRSGDLSVYWYQQSLDQGLQFLIQYYNGEERAKGNILERFSAQQFPDLHSELNLSSLELGDSALYFCASSGTSDQETQYFGPGTRLLVL.

This clonotype was seen a handful of times. The V and J genes are TRBV20-1 and TRBJ1-2; TRBD1 agrees at 7 bases. The germline gives CDR1 DFQATT, CDR2 SNEGSKA (reference sequence). The CDR3 runs 14 residues. The V segment lost 6 bases and the J segment 8 bases; nucleotides outside the gene matches: 15. CDR3 nucleotide sequence: TGCAGTGCCCACCCAGGGGGGGGGGCGTGGGGCTACACCTTC. Encoded protein: CSAHPGGGAWGYTF.